This TCR beta chain was profiled in a study of T cell repertoires in cytomegalovirus infection. General study findings and limits: The study found HLA-C-restricted CMV-specific TCR beta clonotypes dominating the ex vivo response.

A single record per CDR3 protein comes from TCRdb applying MiXCR to the reads. The sample shows 350,000 to 400,000 distinct CDR3 sequences, roughly 34% of them seen only once. Per the germline V gene, CDR1 is MNHNS and CDR2 is SASEGT. Trimming took off 0 bases at V and 8 bases at J, with 14 bases between the two ends. This CDR3 is 15 amino acids long. Remarks on this clonotype: Its antigen is currently unknown.

The TCR was taken from a human donor in good health (CMV status not recorded). Some clones in this sample may be carry-over from other donors' samples. The J gene is TRBJ2-1, the V gene TRBV6-1, with D unclear. The source material was cultured PBMCs, sampled from culture after CMV antigen stimulation. CDR3 sequence: CASSEAEWVGDEQFF. The CDR3 nucleotides read TGTGCCAGCAGTGAAGCTGAATGGGTCGGCGATGAGCAGTTCTTC.